These T cell receptor beta chains were read from a single sample in a study of T cells in localized non-small cell lung cancer. The repertoire was sequenced with immunoSEQ multiplex PCR; TCRdb's copy has only in-frame clones and lacks some. The sample consists of about 21,000 clones, about 88% of them appearing once. The specimen comprised peripheral blood, sampled before any cancer treatment. The source of these receptors is a man between 35 and 75 years old with stage I lung adenocarcinoma. Each CDR3 is given without its conserved first and last residue.

j_call v_call cdr3_aa
TRBJ2-1 TRBV6-4 ASSVLAGGPGEQF
TRBJ2-1 TRBV2 ASSEGIYSYNEQF
TRBJ2-3 TRBV9 ASSPRESTDTQY
TRBJ2-5 TRBV15 ATSSPSDILETQY
TRBJ2-3 TRBV18 ASSLDRTSTDTQY
TRBJ2-1 TRBV5-1 ASSLGLAWSSYNEQF
TRBJ2-3 TRBV27 AIPFQGITDTQY
TRBJ2-7 TRBV10-3 AISESPGQGVYEQY
TRBJ2-2 TRBV28 ASSFYRGDGELF
TRBJ1-2 TRBV19 ASSQNRRLDYGYT
TRBJ2-3 TRBV18 ASSSSDTQY